The clone carrying this T cell receptor beta chain appeared many times. Germline trimming cut 6 bases from V and 13 bases from J; bases unmatched to any gene: 9. In germline, CDR1 is SNHLY, CDR2 FYNNEI. The CDR3 covers 12 residues. The entry originates in a study of regulatory T cells in long-lasting Graves disease. HTBI primers from iRepertoire and Arm-PCR of CDR3 regions yielded the TCR beta libraries. Via MiXCR, TCRdb re-called the multiplex PCR reads, giving one row per CDR3 protein. The profile covers roughly 440,000 distinct CDR3 sequences, with about 17% appearing a single time and 23% taken by the ten largest. Time point: newly diagnosed GD, antithyroid drugs for less than 3 months. The authors made the TCR library using RNA they extracted from PBMCs. A further study also used this sample, focusing on T cells in Graves' hyperthyroidism and ophthalmopathy. That source notes: Through a model of 13 V-J features, ophthalmopathy was separated from stable hyperthyroidism.

The receptor was isolated from a woman aged 18 to 35 with Graves disease. The sample was peripheral blood mononuclear cells (PBMCs), taken at new diagnosis, from a patient treated with antithyroid drugs. The J gene is TRBJ1-2, the V gene TRBV2; 9 nucleotides line up with TRBD1. Here the CDR3 DNA reads TGTGCCAGCAGCGGGGACAGGGACAGTTCCACCTTC. Amino acids: CASSGDRDSSTF.